These 10 T cell receptor beta chains share one sample of origin, sequenced in a study of Ad26.COV2.S vaccination and SARS-CoV-2 variants. Repertoires were generated with immunoSEQ multiplex PCR, while TCRdb's copy carries only in-frame clones and drops some. Here the sample spans a few hundred thousand clones, 83% being singletons. Treatment indicated: around 19 received Ad26.COV2.S at low or high dose, single or two shots; about 5 received placebo; per-sample allocation not given. Day 63 following the first vaccine or placebo injection was when the samples were taken. Here the sequenced sample was peripheral blood, taken in a trial of Ad26.COV2.S vaccine versus placebo. These receptors were collected from a person between 18 and 59 years old who received the Ad26.COV2.S COVID-19 vaccine or a placebo.

Only a few counts were recorded for this clone. The rearrangement uses TRBV7-6 and TRBJ2-2; no reliable D call. CDR3 size: 12 residues. Looked up from germline, CDR1 is SGHVS and CDR2 is FNYEAQ. Trimming left V 2 bases short and J 8 bases short, with 6 bases between. CDR3 sequence reads: CASSLWIGELFF. The CDR3 nucleotides are TGTGCCAGCAGCTTATGGATAGGGGAGCTGTTTTTT.

This clone occurred once. The V gene is TRBV15, the J gene TRBJ2-3, with D hard to call. The CDR3 covers 13 residues. Between the trimmed V and J ends, which lost 6 bases and 6 bases, there was a span of 13 bases. CDR1 is LNHNV and CDR2 is YYDKDF in the germline V gene (reference sequence). This CDR3 is CATSLAIPDTQYF. The CDR3 DNA reads as TGTGCCACCAGTCTGGCCATCCCGGATACGCAGTATTTT.

V gene TRBV18 combines with J gene TRBJ2-5; TRBD1 agrees at 7 bases. Germline V gene lookup returns CDR1 KGHSH and CDR2 LQKENI. The CDR3 spans 16 residues. J gave up 2 bases and V 3 bases, and 9 bases lay outside the gene matches. The CDR3 protein is CASSPRAQGWQETQYF. Here the CDR3 DNA reads TGTGCCAGCTCACCCCGGGCACAGGGGTGGCAAGAGACCCAGTACTTC.

The rearrangement links TRBV3-1 (or the pseudogene TRBV3-2) to TRBJ2-3; 13 bases match TRBD2. The CDR3 covers 16 residues. Germline CDR1 LGHDT, CDR2 YNNKEL (reference sequence). With 3 bases clipped from V and 14 bases from J, the junction kept 14 bases outside the gene matches. CDR3 loop: CASSQTNSGTSGVGYF. CDR3 sequence (DNA): TGTGCCAGCAGCCAGACAAATTCCGGGACTAGCGGGGTAGGGTATTTT.

This chain uses TRBV30 with TRBJ1-4; 9 bases are shared with TRBD1. CDR1 is GTSNPN, CDR2 SVGIG, per germline (reference sequence). The J segment lost 1 base and the V segment lost 3 bases, leaving 6 bases of the junction unmatched. The CDR3 is 16 amino acids. The CDR3 DNA follows: TGTGCCTGGAGGCGCGGACAGGGGCTAACTAATGAAAAACTGTTTTTT. This translates into CAWRRGQGLTNEKLFF.

The V and J genes are TRBV19 and TRBJ2-1; no clear D. CDR1 and CDR2 (germline): LNHDA, SQIVND (reference sequence). The V gene lost 5 bases and the J gene lost 4 bases, with 9 bases spanning the gap. The CDR3 extends over 13 amino acids. CDR3 loop: CASSLSRYNEQFF. The CDR3 DNA follows: TGTGCCAGTAGTTTAAGCAGATACAATGAGCAGTTCTTC.

The chain joins TRBV2 to TRBJ1-5, with unresolved D. Between the trimmed V and J ends, which lost 3 bases and 8 bases, there was a span of 14 bases. The CDR3 consists of 14 residues. Germline CDR1 is SNHLY and CDR2 is FYNNEI. CDR3 nucleotides: TGTGCCAGCAGTGAGATGGGTGTTGGCAAGCCCCAGCATTTT. Translating gives CASSEMGVGKPQHF.

The chain uses TRBV5-6 and TRBJ1-1, with a possible D match to TRBD1 (6 bases). CDR3 length equals 14 residues. Per germline, CDR1 SGHDT and CDR2 YYEEEE. Trimming stripped 1 base from V and 5 bases from J, with 12 bases between. CDR3 coding DNA: TGTGCCAGCAGCTTGATCGGGGGCTCGACTGAAGCTTTCTTT. Translating gives CASSLIGGSTEAFF. Based on the CDR3 plus reference TRBV5-6 and TRBJ1-1, the full variable domain is DAGVTQSPTHLIKTRGQQVTLRCSPKSGHDTVSWYQQALGQGPQFIFQYYEEEERQRGNFPDRFSGHQFPNYSSELNVNALLLGDSALYLCASSLIGGSTEAFFGQGTRLTVV.

The CDR3 protein is CASSSDGKNEQFF. CDR3 nucleotide sequence: TGCGCCAGCAGCTCGGACGGTAAGAATGAGCAGTTCTTC. The chain carries TRBV5-1 and TRBJ2-1; D remains ambiguous. This CDR3 is 13 amino acids long. The V end lost 3 bases, the J end lost 7 bases, and 11 bases lay between the germline ends. Germline V lookup: CDR1 SGHRS, CDR2 YFSETQ.

This rearrangement joins TRBV18 to TRBJ1-2; D not resolved. In germline, CDR1 is KGHSH, CDR2 LQKENI. Trimming took 6 bases from V and 6 from J, leaving 11 bases between them. The CDR3 consists of 12 residues. CDR3 in DNA: TGTGCCAGCTCCGAGGGTAGGGATGGCTACACCTTC. The encoded protein is CASSEGRDGYTF.